Listed below are T cell receptor beta chains from one sample, sequenced in a study of control samples from healthy donors and cancer patients. Some clones are missing from TCRdb's copy, which holds only in-frame ones; the method was immunoSEQ multiplex PCR. Of almost 85,000 clones in the sample, 75% to 85% were seen once. Specimen: PBMCs. All receptors come from a man aged 55-75 years with head and neck cancer. The CDR3 runs from the conserved cysteine through the conserved F or W. A D gene is named only where the DNA matches it firmly. Clone size is given for some rows only: seen once, a few or many times, or a class if the clone is expanded.

TRBV5-1	TRBJ2-5	-	-	TGCGCCAGCAGCTCGGGGGACCTTAACACAGAGACCCAGTACTTC	CASSSGDLNTETQYF
TRBV12-3/TRBV12-4	TRBJ2-5	once	-	TGTGCCAGCAGTCCACTTGGGTCGGAGACCCAGTACTTC	CASSPLGSETQYF
TRBV28	TRBJ1-5	-	-	TGTGCCGGCCAAGGGGTGCGCAATCAGCCCCAGCATTTT	CAGQGVRNQPQHF
TRBV4-1	TRBJ2-2	-	-	TGCGCCAGCAGCCGTGGGGCCACCGGGGAGCTGTTTTTT	CASSRGATGELFF
TRBV21-1	TRBJ1-1	-	-	TGTGCCAGCAGCAAAGCCAGGGATGCGTATCGTAACACTGAAGCTTTCTTT	CASSKARDAYRNTEAFF
TRBV10-3	TRBJ2-7	-	TRBD1	TGTGCCATCAGTGAGGCGGACAGGGTAGGTTACGAGCAGTACTTC	CAISEADRVGYEQYF
TRBV6-1	TRBJ1-4	-	-	TGTGCCAGCAGTGAAGTATCGGGGGGCCGGATCCTGTTTTTT	CASSEVSGGRILFF
TRBV5-1	TRBJ2-2	-	TRBD2	TGCGCCAGCAGCTTGTGGGGGGGTAACACCGGGGAGCTGTTTTTT	CASSLWGGNTGELFF
TRBV2	TRBJ1-6	-	-	TGTGCCAGCGGTCACGATTCACCCCTCCACTTT	CASGHDSPLHF
TRBV27	TRBJ1-4	-	-	TGTGCCAGCGCCAGGGAGGGGGGTGAAAAACTGTTTTTT	CASAREGGEKLFF
TRBV9	TRBJ1-1	-	-	TGTGCCAGCAGCGTAGCCTCCAGGGGTAACACTGAAGCTTTCTTT	CASSVASRGNTEAFF
TRBV27	TRBJ2-3	once	TRBD2	TGTGCCAGCAGTTTAAAGGGAGGGGCAGATACGCAGTATTTT	CASSLKGGADTQYF
TRBV18	TRBJ2-1	-	-	TGTGCCAGCTCACGTATAAGCAGGGGAGACTACAATGAGCAGTTCTTC	CASSRISRGDYNEQFF
TRBV5-1	TRBJ1-1	few	-	TGCGCCAGCAGCCCTTGGGGGGGGACTGAAGCTTTCTTT	CASSPWGGTEAFF
TRBV10-3	TRBJ1-1	-	-	TGTGCCATCACCCGGGTAGGGCAGTACACTGAAGCTTTCTTT	CAITRVGQYTEAFF
TRBV7-6	TRBJ1-1	few	TRBD1	TGTGCCAGCAGCCTCAGGGGGGTAGACACTGAAGCTTTCTTT	CASSLRGVDTEAFF
TRBV5-1	TRBJ1-2	once	TRBD1	TGCGCCAGCAGCTTAGGACAGGGCGATCACTATGGCTACACCTTC	CASSLGQGDHYGYTF
TRBV20-1	TRBJ1-1	-	-	TGCAGTGCTAGAGGGGAAGCTGAAGCTTTCTTT	CSARGEAEAFF
TRBV10-3	TRBJ2-1	-	-	TGTGCCAGTTGGGAGATTCGGGCAAGTGAGCAGTTCTTC	CASWEIRASEQFF
TRBV7-6	TRBJ2-2	-	-	TGTGCCAGCAACGGGAGGTGGGACAACGGGGAGCTGTTTTTT	CASNGRWDNGELFF
TRBV7-6	TRBJ2-7	-	TRBD2	TGTGCCAGCAGCGCAGGACTAGCGGGAGAGTATAGTTACGAGCAGTACTTC	CASSAGLAGEYSYEQYF
TRBV10-2	TRBJ2-1	-	TRBD1	TGCGCCAGCAGTGGGGACAGTGACTTCTACAATGAGCAGTTCTTC	CASSGDSDFYNEQFF
TRBV6-5	TRBJ2-7	-	TRBD2	TGTGCCAGCAGTTCCCAACGGACTAGCGGGAGTATGAAGCAGTACTTC	CASSSQRTSGSMKQYF
TRBV29-1	TRBJ2-7	-	-	TGCAGCGTTGGACAAACTTACGAGCAGTACTTC	CSVGQTYEQYF
TRBV25-1	TRBJ2-3	-	-	TGTGCCAGCAGCCGCGGAGGAACTAGCACAGATACGCAGTATTTT	CASSRGGTSTDTQYF
TRBV5-1	TRBJ1-3	-	-	TGCGCCAGCAGCTTGGATTTCGCGGGGGCTGGAAACACCATATATTTT	CASSLDFAGAGNTIYF
TRBV28	TRBJ2-7	-	-	TGTGCCAGCAGTTCGAGCTCCTACGAGCAGTACTTC	CASSSSSYEQYF